Sequencing of this T cell receptor beta chain was carried out in a study of OX40 agonist ivuxolimab in advanced cancers. With regard to this clone: As yet, its antigen is unknown.

CDR3 length: 11 residues. CDR1 MNHNY and CDR2 SVGAGI come from the germline V gene (reference sequence). V lost 4 bases, J lost 6 bases, and 7 bases lay in between. Measured with immunoSEQ multiplex PCR; TCRdb has only the in-frame clones, and not every one. The sample lists about 93,000 clones; 90% to 95% were seen once. Study-wide findings and caveats: Certain nonresponding patients likewise had low normalized T-cell clonal expansion.

Sequences were derived from CD4+ or CD8+ T cells sorted from blood, sampled in a trial of the OX40 agonist ivuxolimab. The TCR comes from an adult with an advanced solid tumor such as melanoma, head and neck, liver or kidney cancer. The chain joins TRBV6-6 to TRBJ2-7; D uncertain. The CDR3 spells CASSSVLEQYF. The CDR3 coding sequence is TGTGCCAGCAGTTCCGTTCTCGAGCAGTACTTC.